This TCR beta chain derives from a study of blood T cell repertoires in COVID-19. Sequenced by immunoSEQ multiplex PCR; TCRdb stores in-frame clones only, minus some. The sample lists roughly 100,000 clones, under 95% occurring once. The V and J ends lost 5 bases and 6 bases respectively, with 12 bases between them. This CDR3 is 13 amino acids long. CDR1 and CDR2 from the germline V gene are LNHDA and SQIVND (reference sequence). This chain uses TRBV19 with TRBJ2-3; possible D gene TRBD2, 6 bases. The sequence derives from a woman between 45 and 60 years old in a cohort sampled during active COVID-19. Sequencing was carried out using peripheral blood. The CDR3 protein is CASSWTTSDTQYF. CDR3 coding DNA: TGTGCCAGTAGTTGGACTACTTCGGATACGCAGTATTTT.